These 17 T cell receptor beta chains came from one sample sequenced in a study of T cells in Graves' hyperthyroidism and ophthalmopathy. RNA transcripts yielded amplified TCR beta CDR3 regions. An initial round of RT-PCR targeting the TCR CDR3 relied on the HTBI primer set. TCRdb used MiXCR to reprocess the multiplex PCR reads, holding one entry per CDR3 protein. The data show about 360,000 distinct CDR3 sequences, 25% seen once. The specimen was blood. These receptors all stem from a man aged 45-65 years with Graves' hyperthyroidism.

This clonotype was seen only a few times. The genes are TRBV19 and TRBJ2-3, with D perhaps matching TRBD1 (6 bases). V was shortened by 3 bases and J by 0 bases, with 10 bases between the two germline ends. Looked up from germline, CDR1 is LNHDA and CDR2 is SQIVND (reference sequence). CDR3 size: 15 residues. CDR3 region: CASSIRDTSTDTQYF. CDR3 nucleotides: TGTGCCAGTAGTATCAGGGACACTAGCACAGATACGCAGTATTTT.

The chain carries TRBV7-2 and TRBJ2-3, with 10 bases identical to TRBD2. The CDR3 loop spans 15 amino acids. J was trimmed by 7 bases and V by 1 base; bases with no gene match: 5. The germline V gene encodes CDR1 SGHTA and CDR2 FQGNSA. The CDR3, as DNA: TGTGCCAGCAGCTTAGTTGCTAGCGGGAGTAATACGCAGTATTTT. Translation gives CASSLVASGSNTQYF.

This clonotype was found a few times. The CDR3 here is CASSPLPGGGFDEQFF. CDR3 nucleotide sequence: TGTGCCAGCAGCCCACTCCCAGGGGGCGGTTTCGATGAGCAGTTCTTC. The rearrangement uses TRBV12-3 or TRBV12-4 and TRBJ2-1, with TRBD1 matching 8 bases. The J segment lost 8 bases and the V segment lost 6 bases, leaving 15 bases of the junction unmatched. The CDR3 has 16 residues.

The chain carries TRBV20-1 and TRBJ1-1; D is undetermined. This CDR3 is built from 13 residues. Germline CDR1 reads DFQATT; CDR2 reads SNEGSKA (reference sequence). V gave up 4 bases and J gave up 4 bases, with 13 bases separating them. In nucleotides, the CDR3 is TGCAGTGCTATTCTGTCTAAGCGCACTGAAGCTTTCTTT. It yields the protein CSAILSKRTEAFF.

The table lists this clonotype with a few counts. The chain is built from TRBV11-1 and TRBJ2-5, with 11 bases matching TRBD1. With V trimmed by 3 bases and J by 1 base, 4 bases remained unmatched. Germline assignment: CDR1 SGHAT and CDR2 FQDESV (reference sequence). The CDR3 sequence is 16 residues long. The CDR3 DNA reads as TGTGCCAGCAGCTTCGGACAGGGGGCGACCCAAGAGACCCAGTACTTC. Its translation is CASSFGQGATQETQYF.

This chain links TRBV6-1 with TRBJ2-1, with 10 bases identical to TRBD2. The J call could be wrong; TRBJ2-7 is a better fit for the DNA end. The CDR3 has 14 amino acids. The germline gives CDR1 MNHNS, CDR2 SASEGT. In DNA form, the CDR3 reads TGTGCCAGCAGTGAACTAGCGGGAGCCAATGAGCAGTACTTC. It encodes CASSELAGANEQYF.

V is TRBV20-1 and J is TRBJ2-7; TRBD2 matches at 7 bases. Germline values: CDR1 DFQATT, CDR2 SNEGSKA (reference sequence). The CDR3 covers 12 residues. With V trimmed by 6 bases and J by 3 bases, 5 bases remained unmatched. As DNA, the CDR3 is TGCAGTGCCCCGGGGGGAGGCTACGAGCAGTACTTC. This encodes CSAPGGGYEQYF.

This chain joins TRBV2 and TRBJ2-2; 9 bases agree with TRBD2. This CDR3 region has 14 residues. Germline V gene sequence: CDR1 SNHLY, CDR2 FYNNEI. Trimming at V came to 6 bases and at J to 5 bases, leaving 4 bases not matched to a gene. CDR3 DNA sequence: TGTGCCAGCAGATTAGCGGGAGAGACCGGGGAGCTGTTTTTT. Translated: CASRLAGETGELFF.

The V call is TRBV28, the J call TRBJ2-1; D may correspond to TRBD1 or TRBD2 (5 bases each). The assigned J gene may be wrong: the sequence end matches TRBJ2-7 better. This CDR3 is built from 14 residues. Germline V gene data show CDR1 as MDHEN and CDR2 as SYDVKM. The CDR3: CASSPSTGGNEQYF. In nucleotides, the CDR3 is TGTGCCAGCAGTCCCTCTACTGGGGGAAATGAGCAGTACTTC.

The J gene is TRBJ2-1, the V gene TRBV29-1, with TRBD2 identical over 8 bases. V lost 4 bases to trimming and J lost 7 bases; unmatched junction nucleotides: 12. The CDR3 runs to 15 residues. The germline gives CDR1 SQVTM, CDR2 ANQGSEA. The chain's CDR3 is CSVVLSLAGFNEQFF. CDR3 in DNA: TGCAGCGTTGTTCTGAGCCTAGCGGGCTTTAATGAGCAGTTCTTC.

This clonotype appeared a few times. The V call is TRBV2, the J call TRBJ2-4, with TRBD1 matching over 7 bases. The CDR3 covers 13 residues. The junction had 5 bases not matched to a gene; V was cut back by 7 bases and J by 5 bases. CDR1 is SNHLY and CDR2 is FYNNEI in the germline V gene. The CDR3: CASKMGQQNIQYF. The CDR3 nucleotides are TGTGCCAGCAAAATGGGACAGCAAAACATTCAGTACTTC.

This clonotype has a count of ten or more. The chain carries TRBV28 and TRBJ2-2; 9 bases map to TRBD1. Germline-derived CDR1 and CDR2 are MDHEN and SYDVKM. The CDR3 covers 14 residues. The J segment lost 0 bases and the V segment lost 9 bases, leaving 2 bases of the junction unmatched. The CDR3 DNA reads TGTGCCAGTACAGGGGGCCCGAACACCGGGGAGCTGTTTTTT. It translates to CASTGGPNTGELFF.

This clonotype was seen repeatedly, ten times or more. This sequence joins TRBV12-3 or TRBV12-4 and TRBJ2-4; 7 bases align to TRBD1. The length of the CDR3 is 14 residues. V lost 6 bases and J lost 0; bases outside the gene matches: 2. DNA of the CDR3: TGTGCCAGCAGCCGGACAGGAGCCAAAAACATTCAGTACTTC. This translates into CASSRTGAKNIQYF.

Worth noting for this clonotype: A read error may be the cause here, since a much bigger clone is one base away. This chain links TRBV28 with TRBJ2-7; 7 bases line up with TRBD2. V lost 3 bases to trimming and J lost 2 bases; unmatched junction nucleotides: 7. The CDR3 loop spans 15 amino acids. The germline CDR1 and CDR2 sequences are MDHEN and SYDVKM. For the CDR3, the DNA is TGTGCCAGCAGTTTTTTTGCGGGAGCAACCTACGAGCAGTACTTC. Translated, it gives CASSFFAGATYEQYF.

This clonotype was counted many times. V and J are TRBV11-2 and TRBJ2-5; D unclear. There are 13 residues in the CDR3. In germline, CDR1 is SGHAT, CDR2 FQNNGV. V was clipped by 1 base and J by 8 bases, with 11 bases between them. The CDR3 region is CASSLGGRETQYF. The DNA of the CDR3 is TGTGCCAGCAGCTTAGGGGGTAGAGAAACCCAGTACTTC.

This clonotype was seen many times. This chain uses TRBV2 with TRBJ1-1; D not certain. V was pared by 3 bases and J by 2 bases, with 13 bases between. Germline CDR1 SNHLY, CDR2 FYNNEI. CDR3 size: 15 residues. The CDR3 here is CASSDLTKSNTEAFF. The CDR3 DNA reads as TGTGCCAGCAGTGATTTGACGAAATCCAACACTGAAGCTTTCTTT.

This clonotype was detected once. J is TRBJ2-2 and V is TRBV20-1; D not resolved. The CDR3 sequence is 12 residues long. V was trimmed by 3 bases and J by 5 bases, leaving 7 bases between them. CDR1 DFQATT and CDR2 SNEGSKA come from the germline V gene (reference sequence). CDR3 region: CSARPNTGELFF. The DNA of the CDR3 is TGCAGTGCTAGGCCTAATACCGGGGAGCTGTTTTTT.